Below are 22 T cell receptor beta chains sequenced from a single sample in a study of CD4+ T cells in melanoma. TCRdb keeps only in-frame clones here, not all; method: immunoSEQ multiplex PCR. The sample consists of 120,000 to 150,000 clones, around nine tenths of them appearing once. The receptors were sampled from a human donor with melanoma.

This clone was detected once. V and J are TRBV6-6 and TRBJ1-1; no clear D gene. The CDR3 length is 12 residues. Trimming took off 4 bases at V and 3 bases at J, with 6 bases between the two ends. CDR1 is MNHNY, CDR2 SVGAGI, per germline (reference sequence). The DNA for the CDR3 is TGTGCCAGCAGTTTTAGGGACACTGAAGCTTTCTTT. This sequence encodes CASSFRDTEAFF.

The V gene is TRBV27, the J gene TRBJ1-6; D is possibly TRBD1 (5 bases). Germline lookup yields CDR1 MNHEY and CDR2 SMNVEV (reference sequence). V lost 6 bases, J lost 8 bases, and 17 bases lay in between. The CDR3 length is 15 residues. The CDR3 bases are TGTGCCAGCAGAGCCGAGGGGTTCACCGATTCACCCCTCCACTTT. Amino acid sequence: CASRAEGFTDSPLHF.

This rearrangement joins TRBV7-2 to TRBJ1-5, with a weak D call TRBD1 (5 bases). The CDR3 is 14 residues long. Trimming removed 8 bases from V and 0 bases from J, with 11 bases in between. From germline, CDR1 is SGHTA and CDR2 FQGNSA. CDR3 sequence reads: CASSRDFSNQPQHF. The CDR3, as DNA: TGTGCCAGCTCTAGGGACTTTAGCAATCAGCCCCAGCATTTT.

V and J are TRBV6-5 and TRBJ1-2; 10 bases map to TRBD1. Germline trimming cut 6 bases from V and 1 base from J; bases unmatched to any gene: 5. The CDR3 is 15 residues long. In germline, CDR1 is MNHEY, CDR2 SVGAGI. CDR3 DNA sequence: TGTGCCAGCAGGGACAGGGGGAACCTTAACTATGGCTACACCTTC. As protein: CASRDRGNLNYGYTF.

The V gene is TRBV13, the J gene TRBJ2-3; no definite D call. Germline CDR1 reads PRHDT; CDR2 reads FYEKMQ (reference sequence). Trimming stripped 5 bases from V and 6 bases from J, with 15 bases between. The CDR3 is 14 residues long. CDR3 sequence (DNA): TGTGCCAGCAGCCCCCTCGGGCCAATGGATACGCAGTATTTT. Its protein product is CASSPLGPMDTQYF.

This clone is a singleton in its sample. The chain links TRBV4-1 to TRBJ2-3; a weak D match, TRBD1 (6 bases). This CDR3 contains 15 residues. V lost 4 bases and J lost 2, with 13 bases in between. CDR1 and CDR2 (germline): MGHRA, YSYEKL. CDR3 in DNA: TGCGCCAGCAGCCTCCGACAGGTTTTCACAGATACGCAGTATTTT. Residues: CASSLRQVFTDTQYF.

This sequence joins TRBV2 and TRBJ2-2, with 9 bases that match TRBD1. The CDR3 runs 14 residues. Per the germline V gene, CDR1 is SNHLY and CDR2 is FYNNEI. After removal of 5 bases from V and 4 bases from J, the junction contained 2 bases not matched to a gene. DNA of the CDR3: TGTGCCAGCAGTATGGACAGGGGCACCGGGGAGCTGTTTTTT. This codes for CASSMDRGTGELFF. The whole variable domain, remainder taken from reference TRBV2 and TRBJ2-2, is EPEVTQTPSHQVTQMGQEVILRCVPISNHLYFYWYRQILGQKVEFLVSFYNNEISEKSEIFDDQFSVERPDGSNFTLKIRSTKLEDSAMYFCASSMDRGTGELFFGEGSRLTVL.

The gene calls are TRBV18 and TRBJ2-2; D not resolved. Trimming took 3 bases from V and 4 from J, leaving 12 bases between them. Germline V gives CDR1 KGHSH, CDR2 LQKENI. CDR3 size: 15 residues. Written as DNA, the CDR3 is TGTGCCAGCTCACCGCACCCCTCGGGCACCGGGGAGCTGTTTTTT. Protein sequence: CASSPHPSGTGELFF. The complete variable domain, with remaining parts taken from reference TRBV18 and TRBJ2-2, reads NAGVMQNPRHLVRRRGQEARLRCSPMKGHSHVYWYRQLPEEGLKFMVYLQKENIIDESGMPKERFSAEFPKEGPSILRIQQVVRGDSAAYFCASSPHPSGTGELFFGEGSRLTVL.

The chain links TRBV4-1 to TRBJ1-5; D unresolved. V shed 1 base and J shed 3 bases, with 7 bases lying between them. Germline CDR1 reads MGHRA; CDR2 reads YSYEKL. The CDR3 has 14 amino acids. CDR3 loop: CASSQAPVNQPQHF. The CDR3 bases are TGCGCCAGCAGCCAAGCGCCCGTCAATCAGCCCCAGCATTTT.

The chain employs TRBV6-6 and TRBJ1-4; D gene ambiguous. CDR1 is MNHNY, CDR2 SVGAGI, per germline (reference sequence). The CDR3 loop spans 15 amino acids. V lost 5 bases, J lost 8 bases, and 18 bases lay in between. CDR3 coding DNA: TGTGCCAGCAGTCAAAACCTGGTGGCAGGCGAAAAACTGTTTTTT. It translates to CASSQNLVAGEKLFF.

The chain couples TRBV5-1 to TRBJ1-4; D gene uncertain. V gave up 2 bases and J gave up 8 bases, with 13 bases separating them. The CDR3 is 14 residues long. CDR1 and CDR2 (germline): SGHRS, YFSETQ. This chain's CDR3 is CASSFGRGQEKLFF. The CDR3 region has the DNA TGCGCCAGCAGCTTCGGCAGAGGGCAGGAAAAACTGTTTTTT.

The V gene is TRBV6-5, the J gene TRBJ2-5; a possible D gene is TRBD1 (6 bases). Germline loops: CDR1 MNHEY, CDR2 SVGAGI. This CDR3 is 14 amino acids long. With 2 bases removed from V and 4 bases from J, the gap between germline ends came to 11 bases. CDR3: CASSYDTGIETQYF. CDR3 DNA sequence: TGTGCCAGCAGTTACGATACAGGGATAGAGACCCAGTACTTC.

This chain uses TRBV6-4 with TRBJ2-7; the D call may be TRBD1 or TRBD2 (7 bases each). Germline-derived CDR1 and CDR2 are MRHNA and SNTAGT. CDR3 size: 14 residues. The V and J ends lost 6 bases and 3 bases respectively, with 15 bases between them. CDR3 sequence (DNA): TGTGCCAGCAGAAACCAGGGGGGGATCTACGAGCAGTACTTC. Translating gives CASRNQGGIYEQYF.

The chain recombines TRBV11-2 with TRBJ2-2; D might be TRBD1 (6 bases). The V gene lost 3 bases and the J gene lost 1 base, with 12 bases spanning the gap. Germline lookup yields CDR1 SGHAT and CDR2 FQNNGV. The CDR3 extends over 16 amino acids. CDR3 sequence reads: CASSLLLQGNTGELFF. The CDR3 region has the DNA TGTGCCAGCAGCTTGCTTTTACAGGGGAACACCGGGGAGCTGTTTTTT.

This clone was picked up one time. The V call is TRBV10-3, the J call TRBJ2-1; D is possibly TRBD2 (5 bases). Germline CDR1 is ENHRY and CDR2 is SYGVKD. The length of the CDR3 is 14 residues. V was pared by 6 bases and J by 3 bases, with 12 bases between. CDR3 sequence (DNA): TGTGCCATCAGCGAGGACTCGCGCTACAATGAGCAGTTCTTC. Translation: CAISEDSRYNEQFF.

V gene TRBV7-2 combines with J gene TRBJ2-7, with 7 bases aligning to TRBD2. There are 14 residues in the CDR3. The ends lost 2 bases at V and 1 base at J; junction bases unmatched: 2. CDR1 and CDR2 (germline): SGHTA, FQGNSA. This CDR3 is CASSLPGGSYEQYF. CDR3 in DNA: TGTGCCAGCAGCTTACCCGGGGGGTCCTACGAGCAGTACTTC.

The rearrangement links TRBV7-3 to TRBJ2-1; 8 bases match TRBD2. V dropped 1 base and J dropped 9; count of bases not matched to a gene: 11. CDR3 length: 16 residues. The germline V gene has CDR1 SGHTA and CDR2 FQGTGA. The CDR3 nucleotides read TGTGCCAGCAGCTTAATGGCGGGGGGTAACGGTGGTGAGCAGTTCTTC. It codes for CASSLMAGGNGGEQFF. The full variable domain, in which reference TRBV7-3 and TRBJ2-1 provide the parts outside the CDR3, is GAGVSQTPSNKVTEKGKYVELRCDPISGHTALYWYRQSLGQGPEFLIYFQGTGAADDSGLPNDRFFAVRPEGSVSTLKIQRTERGDSAVYLCASSLMAGGNGGEQFFGPGTRLTVL.

V is TRBV2 and J is TRBJ1-2, with D hard to call. Germline lookup yields CDR1 SNHLY and CDR2 FYNNEI. This CDR3 has 14 residues. Trimming left V 6 bases short and J 4 bases short, with 15 bases between. This chain's CDR3 is CASRATTDTYGYTF. CDR3 sequence (DNA): TGTGCCAGCAGGGCGACTACAGACACCTATGGCTACACCTTC.

The gene calls are TRBV7-9 and TRBJ2-2; D unresolved. CDR1 is SEHNR, CDR2 FQNEAQ, per germline (reference sequence). This CDR3 spans 14 amino acids. V was trimmed by 5 bases and J by 4 bases, leaving 11 bases between them. CDR3 sequence reads: CASSPTESTGELFF. Here the CDR3 DNA reads TGTGCCAGCAGCCCCACAGAAAGCACCGGGGAGCTGTTTTTT.

This clone has a handful of counts. This chain uses TRBV9 with TRBJ1-1; unclear D gene. The germline V gene has CDR1 SGDLS and CDR2 YYNGEE. V was shortened by 3 bases and J by 5 bases, with 8 bases between the two germline ends. There are 12 residues in the CDR3. The CDR3 spells CASSAPRTEAFF. The CDR3 region has the DNA TGTGCCAGCAGCGCGCCAAGGACTGAAGCTTTCTTT.

The V call is TRBV29-1, the J call TRBJ1-1; 8 nucleotides align to TRBD1. This CDR3 comprises 13 residues. Trimming at V came to 5 bases and at J to 1 base, leaving 3 bases not matched to a gene. Germline V gene sequence: CDR1 SQVTM, CDR2 ANQGSEA. CDR3 loop: CSVRQGTNTEAFF. The CDR3 DNA is TGCAGCGTTCGACAGGGGACGAACACTGAAGCTTTCTTT.

V and J are TRBV6-1 and TRBJ1-5; no reliable D call. CDR3 length: 13 amino acids. Germline-derived CDR1 and CDR2 are MNHNS and SASEGT. Trimming left V 6 bases short and J 7 bases short, with 13 bases between. Here the CDR3 reads CASRMGIGQPQHF. CDR3 in DNA: TGTGCCAGCAGGATGGGGATTGGGCAGCCCCAGCATTTT.